The T cell receptor beta chain described here comes from a study of Ad26.COV2.S vaccination and SARS-CoV-2 variants. Across the whole study: Once or twice, 56 days apart, Ad26.COV2.S was delivered intramuscularly. Findings of the study overall: It was vaccine recipients, not placebo recipients, who had the higher spike-specific TCR breadth. Measurements of TCR breadth and depth may have given underestimates of the total T cell responses.

Stated treatment: over 15 received Ad26.COV2.S at low or high dose, single or two shots; about 5 received placebo; per-sample allocation not given. Day 63 following the first vaccine or placebo injection was when the samples were taken. Points on this clone: Its antigen is currently unknown.

Germline V gene lookup returns CDR1 LNHDA and CDR2 SQIVND (reference sequence). CDR3 length equals 14 residues. Trimming stripped 4 bases from V and 0 bases from J, with 10 bases between. Here immunoSEQ multiplex PCR was the method, and the copy in TCRdb shows in-frame clones only, minus some. The sample yields about 680,000 clones, about 90% seen once. V and J are TRBV19 and TRBJ2-7; D unclear. This material consisted of peripheral blood, taken in a trial of Ad26.COV2.S vaccine versus placebo. The sequence derives from a person between 18 and 60 years old who received the Ad26.COV2.S COVID-19 vaccine or a placebo. CDR3 loop: CASSRRTGSYEQYF. DNA for the CDR3: TGTGCCAGTAGTAGGCGGACGGGCTCCTACGAGCAGTACTTC.